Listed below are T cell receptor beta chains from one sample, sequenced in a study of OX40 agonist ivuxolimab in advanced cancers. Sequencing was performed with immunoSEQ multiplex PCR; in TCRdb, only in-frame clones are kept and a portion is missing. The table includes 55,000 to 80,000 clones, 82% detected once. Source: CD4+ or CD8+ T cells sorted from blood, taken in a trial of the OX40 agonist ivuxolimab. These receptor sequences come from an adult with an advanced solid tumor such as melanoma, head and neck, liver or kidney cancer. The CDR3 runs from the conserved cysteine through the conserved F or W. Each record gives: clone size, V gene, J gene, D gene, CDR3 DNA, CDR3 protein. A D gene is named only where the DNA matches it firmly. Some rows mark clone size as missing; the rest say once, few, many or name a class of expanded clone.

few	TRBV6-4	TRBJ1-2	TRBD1	TGTGCCAGCAGGGAGGTTCCAGGGGGAGGCTATGGCTACACCTTC	CASREVPGGGYGYTF
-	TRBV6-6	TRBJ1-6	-	TGTGCCAGCAGTACTCGTCCGAATTCACCCCTCCACTTT	CASSTRPNSPLHF
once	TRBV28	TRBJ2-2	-	TGTGCCAGCACTACGACAGGTGGAGGACCCACCGGGGAGCTGTTTTTT	CASTTTGGGPTGELFF
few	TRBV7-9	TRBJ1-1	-	TGTGCCAGCAGCTCCTCTCTAGATCGCGGTGACACTGAAGCTTTCTTT	CASSSSLDRGDTEAFF
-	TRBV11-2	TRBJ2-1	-	TGTGCCAGCAGCTTAGAGTGGATGAGCTCCTACAATGAGCAGTTCTTC	CASSLEWMSSYNEQFF
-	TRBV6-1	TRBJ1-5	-	TGTGCCAGCAGTTATGGGGGAAGCAATCAGCCCCAGCATTTT	CASSYGGSNQPQHF
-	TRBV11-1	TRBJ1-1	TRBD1	TGTGCCAGCAGCTACGTCGACAGGGGTACTGAAGCTTTCTTT	CASSYVDRGTEAFF
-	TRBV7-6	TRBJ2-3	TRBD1	TGTGCCAGCAGCTTAGCCGACAGGGGCACAGATACGCAGTATTTT	CASSLADRGTDTQYF
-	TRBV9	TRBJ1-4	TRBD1	TGTGCCAGCAGCGTGAAGGGGGCGCATGAAAAACTGTTTTTT	CASSVKGAHEKLFF
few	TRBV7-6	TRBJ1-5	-	TGTGCCAGCAGCCCCGTGGAGGGTGGGAATCAGCCCCAGCATTTT	CASSPVEGGNQPQHF
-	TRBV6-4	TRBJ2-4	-	TGTGCCAGCAGTGACGGGGTACGGGGCATTCAGTACTTC	CASSDGVRGIQYF
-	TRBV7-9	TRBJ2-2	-	TGTGCCAGCAGCTTAGCTATAGGGCCGGAAAACACCGGGGAGCTGTTTTTT	CASSLAIGPENTGELFF
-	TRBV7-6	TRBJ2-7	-	TGTGCCAGCAGCCTTGGGCCCACGGTGGCAGGGTCCTACGAGCAGTACTTC	CASSLGPTVAGSYEQYF
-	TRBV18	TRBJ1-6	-	TGTGCCAGCTCTAGGGATTCCTATAATTCACCCCTCCACTTT	CASSRDSYNSPLHF
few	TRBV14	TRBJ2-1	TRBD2	TGTGCCAGCAGCCAAGATAAGAGCGGGGGGGTCTACAATGAGCAGTTCTTC	CASSQDKSGGVYNEQFF
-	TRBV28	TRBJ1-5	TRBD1	TGTGCCAGCAGTTTACTGGACAGGGGGTTCAATCAGCCCCAGCATTTT	CASSLLDRGFNQPQHF
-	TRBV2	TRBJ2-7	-	TGTGCCAGCAGCGAGGGCATATTC	CASSEGIF
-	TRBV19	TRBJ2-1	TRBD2	TGTGCCAGTAGTCCAGCGGGAGGGCTTGCTGAGCAGTTCTTC	CASSPAGGLAEQFF
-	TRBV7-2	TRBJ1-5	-	TGTGCCAGCAGCTTAGGTGGGACGATGGAGCCCCAGCATTTT	CASSLGGTMEPQHF
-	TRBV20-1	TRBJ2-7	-	TGCAGTGGGGATAGGGCCTACGAGCAGTACTTC	CSGDRAYEQYF
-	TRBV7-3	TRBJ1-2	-	TGTGCCAGCAGCCAAGTCTCGGGGTATGGCTACACCTTC	CASSQVSGYGYTF
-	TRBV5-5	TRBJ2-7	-	TGTGCCAGCAGCTTGGAACCAGGTTACTACGAGCAGTACTTC	CASSLEPGYYEQYF
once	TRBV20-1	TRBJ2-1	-	TGCAGTCTAGAGCTGTACAATGAGCAGTTCTTC	CSLELYNEQFF